This TCR beta chain derives from a study of long-term antiretroviral therapy in people with HIV. Samples held about 0.85-10 million cryopreserved PBMC, and DNA extraction followed. On this clone itself: Its antigen is still unknown.

The CDR3 totals 14 residues. V dropped 1 base and J dropped 6 bases, with 12 bases sitting between them. Germline lookup yields CDR1 SGHTA and CDR2 FQGNSA. Findings and limits, study-wide: After ART, diversity increased yet remained lower than transplant donor controls.

It was version v3.0 of the immunoSEQ assay that was run at survey level. Samples were sequenced targeting roughly 35,000-50,000 T-cell genomes each. Produced via immunoSEQ multiplex PCR; TCRdb's table is partial and in-frame only. The sample carries approximately 36,000 clones, more than 65% recorded once. The TCR was taken from a man younger than 35 with HIV. Specimen: unsorted PBMCs, collected 0.6 years after starting antiretroviral therapy. V usage is TRBV7-2 and J usage is TRBJ1-2; D unclear. The CDR3 sequence: CASSLVSQPNGYTF. The CDR3 DNA is TGTGCCAGCAGCTTAGTGTCACAACCTAATGGCTACACCTTC.